This entry lists 25 T cell receptor beta chains sequenced from one sample in a study of blood T cell repertoires in COVID-19. The repertoire was sequenced with immunoSEQ multiplex PCR; TCRdb's copy has only in-frame clones and lacks some. The sample contains around 200,000 clones, 84% of which appear only once. Sequencing was done on a sample of peripheral blood. The receptors originated from a human donor with acute or convalescent COVID-19. The donor label of this sample is uncertain.

This clone was seen only a few times. This chain uses TRBV28 with TRBJ1-1; 9 nucleotides align to TRBD1. V lost 5 bases and J lost 12; bases outside the gene matches: 7. The CDR3 spans 12 residues. Per the germline V gene, CDR1 is MDHEN and CDR2 is SYDVKM. CDR3 region: CASSPRDRATFF. CDR3 sequence (DNA): TGTGCCAGCAGTCCCCGGGACAGGGCGACTTTCTTT.

This clone was seen only once. The chain joins TRBV30 to TRBJ2-5; D remains unclear. CDR3 length: 14 residues. Germline V gives CDR1 GTSNPN, CDR2 SVGIG (reference sequence). Trimming removed 0 bases at V and 5 bases at J, with 13 bases between. CDR3 residues: CAWSVHGQDETQYF. The DNA of the CDR3 is TGTGCCTGGAGTGTACACGGTCAGGATGAGACCCAGTACTTC.

The rearrangement joins TRBV2 to TRBJ1-5, with 7 nucleotides matching TRBD1. Unmatched junction bases numbered 8, after V lost 6 bases and J lost 0 bases. The CDR3 consists of 16 residues. Germline CDR1 is SNHLY and CDR2 is FYNNEI. The CDR3 spells CASRPGTVPSNQPQHF. The CDR3 bases are TGTGCCAGCAGGCCCGGGACAGTGCCTAGCAATCAGCCCCAGCATTTT.

DNA for the CDR3: TGTGCCAGCAAGACGGAACAGGGGGCATTGGGCTACACCTTC. It specifies CASKTEQGALGYTF. The V gene is TRBV6-5, the J gene TRBJ1-2, with TRBD1 matching 9 bases. Germline V gives CDR1 MNHEY, CDR2 SVGAGI. J lost 8 bases, V lost 7 bases, and 11 bases had no gene match. CDR3 length: 14 residues.

The chain has TRBV3-1 (or the pseudogene TRBV3-2) and TRBJ2-7; maybe TRBD1 (6 bases). CDR1 is LGHDT, CDR2 YNNKEL, per germline (reference sequence). The CDR3 sequence is 12 residues long. Trimming left V 6 bases short and J 5 bases short, with 11 bases between. CDR3 DNA sequence: TGTGCCAGCAGTGAGAGGGGGAACGAGCAGTACTTC. Translation gives CASSERGNEQYF.

This chain uses TRBV7-9 with TRBJ2-2; unclear D gene. V dropped 10 bases and J dropped 0 bases, with 3 bases sitting between them. Germline V gene sequence: CDR1 SEHNR, CDR2 FQNEAQ (reference sequence). The CDR3 is made up of 11 amino acids. CDR3 loop: CATSNTGELFF. The DNA for the CDR3 is TGTGCCACCTCGAACACCGGGGAGCTGTTTTTT. The full variable domain, in which reference TRBV7-9 and TRBJ2-2 provide the parts outside the CDR3, is DTGVSQNPRHKITKRGQNVTFRCDPISEHNRLYWYRQTLGQGPEFLTYFQNEAQLEKSRLLSDRFSAERPKGSFSTLEIQRTEQGDSAMYLCATSNTGELFFGEGSRLTVL.

The chain joins TRBV30 to TRBJ1-6, with 8 positions matching TRBD1. Germline CDR1 is GTSNPN and CDR2 is SVGIG (reference sequence). Unmatched junction bases numbered 10, after V lost 8 bases and J lost 7 bases. The CDR3 loop spans 14 amino acids. The CDR3 DNA is TGTGCCCTTGAGACAGGGGCTGGCAATTCACCCCTCCACTTT. Amino acids: CALETGAGNSPLHF.

The rearrangement joins TRBV2 to TRBJ1-6, with 8 bases lining up with TRBD1. The CDR3 has 14 amino acids. Germline V gene sequence: CDR1 SNHLY, CDR2 FYNNEI. V gave up 6 bases and J gave up 5 bases; unmatched junction bases: 3. CDR3 in DNA: TGTGCCAGCAGCCCGGGACAGGATAATTCACCCCTCCACTTT. Translated, it gives CASSPGQDNSPLHF.

This clone has a handful of counts. V gene TRBV10-1 combines with J gene TRBJ2-3, with D maybe TRBD2 (6 bases). CDR1 WNHNN and CDR2 SYGVQD come from the germline V gene (reference sequence). Deletions cut 6 bases from V and 6 bases from J, with 7 bases between. The CDR3 runs 11 residues. The chain's CDR3 is CASSSGDTQYF. CDR3 DNA sequence: TGCGCCAGCAGCAGCGGGGATACGCAGTATTTT.

The chain couples TRBV6-5 to TRBJ2-1; perhaps TRBD1 as D (5 bases). Germline CDR1 reads MNHEY; CDR2 reads SVGAGI. V dropped 5 bases and J dropped 5 bases, with 13 bases sitting between them. CDR3 length equals 14 residues. CDR3 amino acids: CASSPRTSDNEQFF. DNA of the CDR3: TGTGCCAGCAGTCCCAGGACATCAGACAATGAGCAGTTCTTC.

V gene TRBV27 combines with J gene TRBJ1-5, with 8 bases identical to TRBD1. The V gene's germline CDR1 is MNHEY and CDR2 SMNVEV (reference sequence). CDR3 length: 14 residues. The V segment lost 4 bases and the J segment 2 bases; nucleotides outside the gene matches: 1. The CDR3 sequence: CASSWGQGNQPQHF. The CDR3 DNA sequence: TGTGCCAGCAGTTGGGGACAGGGCAATCAGCCCCAGCATTTT.

The V gene is TRBV6-5, the J gene TRBJ2-1, with 7 bases matching TRBD2. The CDR3 is 15 amino acids. In germline, CDR1 is MNHEY, CDR2 SVGAGI. V trimming: 2 bases; J trimming: 7 bases; junction bases outside the gene matches: 8. The DNA of the CDR3 is TGTGCCAGCAGTTACCCTCGGCCGGGGGGTAATGAGCAGTTCTTC. It yields the protein CASSYPRPGGNEQFF.

This clone occurred a few times. The gene calls are TRBV11-2 and TRBJ1-2, with D unclear. The ends were cut back, 2 bases at V and 5 bases at J, with 9 bases in the middle. CDR3 length: 13 residues. Germline V gene data show CDR1 as SGHAT and CDR2 as FQNNGV. CDR3 sequence reads: CASSLLREYGYTF. As DNA, the CDR3 is TGTGCCAGCAGCTTACTGCGGGAGTATGGCTACACCTTC. The complete variable domain, with remaining parts taken from reference TRBV11-2 and TRBJ1-2, reads EAGVAQSPRYKIIEKRQSVAFWCNPISGHATLYWYQQILGQGPKLLIQFQNNGVVDDSQLPKDRFSAERLKGVDSTLKIQPAKLEDSAVYLCASSLLREYGYTFGSGTRLTVV.

The rearrangement links TRBV18 to TRBJ1-1; D not resolved. Germline V lookup: CDR1 KGHSH, CDR2 LQKENI. Trimming stripped 2 bases from V and 0 bases from J, with 10 bases between. This CDR3 region has 15 residues. The CDR3 reads CASSPSRGLNTEAFF. CDR3 DNA: TGTGCCAGCTCACCATCACGGGGTTTGAACACTGAAGCTTTCTTT. Drawing the rest from reference TRBV18 and TRBJ1-1, the complete variable domain is NAGVMQNPRHLVRRRGQEARLRCSPMKGHSHVYWYRQLPEEGLKFMVYLQKENIIDESGMPKERFSAEFPKEGPSILRIQQVVRGDSAAYFCASSPSRGLNTEAFFGQGTRLTVV.

This clone appeared once. In nucleotides, the CDR3 is TGTGCCAGTAGTACCCCGGGACAGTCCCTTTATGGCTACACCTTC. It yields the protein CASSTPGQSLYGYTF. The chain has TRBV19 and TRBJ1-2; 7 nucleotides align to TRBD1. The CDR3 contains 15 residues. Germline V gives CDR1 LNHDA, CDR2 SQIVND (reference sequence). V shed 4 bases and J 5 bases; nucleotides not matched to a gene: 10.

J is TRBJ2-2 and V is TRBV3-1 (or the pseudogene TRBV3-2); possibly TRBD2 for D (6 bases). Trimming removed 6 bases at V and 5 bases at J, with 16 bases between. Germline CDR1 and CDR2: LGHDT and YNNKEL (reference sequence). This CDR3 comprises 15 residues. CDR3 in DNA: TGTGCCAGCAGGGACTATCAAACCCTAACCGGGGAGCTGTTTTTT. Its translation: CASRDYQTLTGELFF.

The chain joins TRBV7-8 to TRBJ2-1, with TRBD1 identical over 11 bases. The CDR3 runs to 14 residues. With V trimmed by 2 bases and J by 7 bases, 1 base remained unmatched. Germline assignment: CDR1 SGHVS and CDR2 FQNEAQ. CDR3 loop: CASSLRDRGNEQFF. CDR3 bases: TGTGCCAGCAGCTTAAGGGACAGGGGGAATGAGCAGTTCTTC.

The rearrangement links TRBV2 to TRBJ1-4; unclear D gene. This CDR3 region has 13 residues. V was pared by 4 bases and J by 4 bases, with 7 bases between. The germline V gene encodes CDR1 SNHLY and CDR2 FYNNEI. CDR3 DNA: TGTGCCAGCAGTGTACAGCATAATGAAAAACTGTTTTTT. It yields the protein CASSVQHNEKLFF. The complete variable domain, with remaining parts taken from reference TRBV2 and TRBJ1-4, reads EPEVTQTPSHQVTQMGQEVILRCVPISNHLYFYWYRQILGQKVEFLVSFYNNEISEKSEIFDDQFSVERPDGSNFTLKIRSTKLEDSAMYFCASSVQHNEKLFFGSGTQLSVL.

The chain couples TRBV19 to TRBJ1-1, with 7 bases identical to TRBD1. The V gene's germline CDR1 is LNHDA and CDR2 SQIVND (reference sequence). The CDR3 is made up of 15 amino acids. With 7 bases clipped from V and 3 bases from J, the junction kept 11 bases outside the gene matches. The CDR3 nucleotides are TGTGCCAGTACCCCCGACAGGGCGCGTTACACTGAAGCTTTCTTT. Translated, it gives CASTPDRARYTEAFF.

The chain recombines TRBV9 with TRBJ2-3; D is unresolved. CDR3 length equals 14 residues. The V end was cut by 0 bases, the J end by 5 bases, with 10 bases between. Germline CDR1 and CDR2: SGDLS and YYNGEE. As DNA, the CDR3 is TGTGCCAGCAGCGTAGCTGGCAACGTAGATACGCAGTATTTT. Translating gives CASSVAGNVDTQYF.

V gene TRBV11-3 combines with J gene TRBJ2-1; perhaps TRBD2 as D (6 bases). The V and J ends lost 5 bases and 9 bases respectively, with 23 bases between them. Germline V gene data show CDR1 as SGHNT and CDR2 as YENEEA. The CDR3 covers 16 residues. The CDR3 here is CASSPMWAGPETEQFF. For the CDR3, the DNA is TGTGCCAGCAGCCCCATGTGGGCGGGGCCGGAGACTGAGCAGTTCTTC.

The chain is built from TRBV4-1 and TRBJ1-2, with D perhaps TRBD1 (6 bases). V was shortened by 0 bases and J by 8 bases, with 16 bases between the two germline ends. The CDR3 is 15 residues long. Germline assignment: CDR1 MGHRA and CDR2 YSYEKL. The CDR3: CASSQDPRGAYGYTF. CDR3 DNA: TGCGCCAGCAGCCAAGATCCACGGGGGGCTTACGGCTACACCTTC.

This chain connects TRBV29-1 to TRBJ2-5; no definite D call. Germline CDR1 SQVTM, CDR2 ANQGSEA. The CDR3 has 12 amino acids. Trimming removed 3 bases from V and 4 bases from J, with 9 bases in between. The CDR3 loop reads CSVDVGRETQYF. The CDR3 nucleotides read TGCAGCGTTGACGTGGGCAGAGAGACCCAGTACTTC.

This clone was found once. V and J are TRBV12-5 and TRBJ2-7, with a possible D match to TRBD1 (6 bases). Germline V gives CDR1 LGHNT, CDR2 FRNRAP. Deletions cut 0 bases from V and 5 bases from J, with 11 bases between. This CDR3 has 14 amino acids. CDR3 in DNA: TGTGCTAGTGGTTTGGTCGGCAGGGGCAACGAGCAGTACTTC. It translates to CASGLVGRGNEQYF. Full variable domain (rest looked up from reference TRBV12-5 and TRBJ2-7): DARVTQTPRHKVTEMGQEVTMRCQPILGHNTVFWYRQTMMQGLELLAYFRNRAPLDDSGMPKDRFSAEMPDATLATLKIQPSEPRDSAVYFCASGLVGRGNEQYFGPGTRLTVT.

In nucleotides, the CDR3 is TGTGCCAGCAGTGAATGGGGACTGTCCGGGGAGCTGTTTTTT. Translated, it gives CASSEWGLSGELFF. V is TRBV6-1 and J is TRBJ2-2, with a weak D call TRBD2 (6 bases). Germline V gene lookup returns CDR1 MNHNS and CDR2 SASEGT. The CDR3 has 14 amino acids. Trimming cost V 2 bases and J 6 bases, with 10 bases left between them.